This entry describes one T cell receptor (beta chain). The CDR3 length is 11 residues. V lost 8 bases, J lost 7 bases, and 8 bases lay in between. CDR1 is MNHEY and CDR2 is SVGAGI in the germline V gene. This entry is derived from a study of CD8+CD57+ T cells in acquired aplastic anemia. The patients chosen for sequencing had shown expansion of CD8+CD57+ cells (detected by flow cytometry). CDR3 and TCR beta VDJ profiling relied on a genomic DNA template. One entry per CDR3 protein, called by TCRdb with MiXCR from the reads. The sample lists 150,000 to 200,000 distinct CDR3 sequences, roughly two thirds occurring once.

The TCR sequence derives from a human donor with aplastic anemia. The V call is TRBV6-5, the J call TRBJ2-2, with a possible D match to TRBD2 (6 bases). Source material: sorted CD4+, CD8+, or CD8+CD57+ T cells (not recorded which) from PBMCs. The CDR3 coding sequence is TGTGCCAGCTCTAGCGTCGGGGAGCTGTTTTTT. It encodes CASSSVGELFF.